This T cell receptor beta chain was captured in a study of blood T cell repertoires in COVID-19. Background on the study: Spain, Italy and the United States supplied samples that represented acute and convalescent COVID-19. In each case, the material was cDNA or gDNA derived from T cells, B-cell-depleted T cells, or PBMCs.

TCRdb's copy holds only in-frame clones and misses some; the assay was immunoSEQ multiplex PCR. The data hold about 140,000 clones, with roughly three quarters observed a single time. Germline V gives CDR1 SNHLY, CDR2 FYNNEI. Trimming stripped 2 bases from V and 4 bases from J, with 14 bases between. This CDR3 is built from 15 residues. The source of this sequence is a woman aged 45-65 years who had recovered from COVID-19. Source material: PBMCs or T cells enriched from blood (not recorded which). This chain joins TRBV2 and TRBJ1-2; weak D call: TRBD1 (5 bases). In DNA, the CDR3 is TGTGCCAGCAGTGAATTGGGGGGAGGGGCCTATGGCTACACCTTC. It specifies CASSELGGGAYGYTF.